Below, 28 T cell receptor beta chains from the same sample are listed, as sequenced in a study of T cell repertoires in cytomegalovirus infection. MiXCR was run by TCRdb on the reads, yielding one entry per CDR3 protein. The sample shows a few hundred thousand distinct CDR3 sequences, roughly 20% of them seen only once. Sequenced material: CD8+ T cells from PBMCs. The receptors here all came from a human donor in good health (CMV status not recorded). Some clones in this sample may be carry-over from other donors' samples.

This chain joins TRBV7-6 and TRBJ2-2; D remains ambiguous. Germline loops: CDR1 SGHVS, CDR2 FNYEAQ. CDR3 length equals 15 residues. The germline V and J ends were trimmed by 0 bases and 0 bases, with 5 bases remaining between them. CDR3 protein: CASSLAGTNTGELFF. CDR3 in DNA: TGTGCCAGCAGCTTAGCGGGGACGAACACCGGGGAGCTGTTTTTT.

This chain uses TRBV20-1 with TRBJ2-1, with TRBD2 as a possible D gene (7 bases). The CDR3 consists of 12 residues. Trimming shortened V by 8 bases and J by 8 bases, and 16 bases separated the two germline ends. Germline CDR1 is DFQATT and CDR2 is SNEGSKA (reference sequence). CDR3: CSKAGEGYEQFF. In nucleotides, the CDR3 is TGCAGTAAGGCAGGGGAGGGCTATGAGCAGTTCTTC.

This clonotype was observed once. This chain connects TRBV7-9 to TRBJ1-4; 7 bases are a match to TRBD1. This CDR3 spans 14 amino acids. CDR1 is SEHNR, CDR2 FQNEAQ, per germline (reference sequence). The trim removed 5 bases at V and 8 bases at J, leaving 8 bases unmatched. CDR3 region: CASSETGRGEKLFF. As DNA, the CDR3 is TGTGCCAGCAGCGAGACAGGGAGGGGAGAAAAACTGTTTTTT.

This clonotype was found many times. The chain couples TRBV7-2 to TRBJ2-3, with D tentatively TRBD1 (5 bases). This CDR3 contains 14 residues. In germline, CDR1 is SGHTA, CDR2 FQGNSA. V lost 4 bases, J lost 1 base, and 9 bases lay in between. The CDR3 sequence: CASSSVGGTDTQYF. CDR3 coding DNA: TGTGCCAGCAGCTCCGTAGGGGGCACAGATACGCAGTATTTT.

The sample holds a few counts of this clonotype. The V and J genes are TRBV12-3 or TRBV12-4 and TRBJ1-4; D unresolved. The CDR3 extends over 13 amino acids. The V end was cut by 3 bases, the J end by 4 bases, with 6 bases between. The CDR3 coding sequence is TGTGCCAGCAGTTTCGGCAGTAATGAAAAACTGTTTTTT. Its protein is CASSFGSNEKLFF.

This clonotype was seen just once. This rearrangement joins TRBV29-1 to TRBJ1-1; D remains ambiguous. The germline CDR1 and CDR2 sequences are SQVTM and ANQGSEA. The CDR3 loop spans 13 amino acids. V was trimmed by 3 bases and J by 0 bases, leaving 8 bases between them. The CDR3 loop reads CSVEAGVNTEAFF. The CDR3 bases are TGCAGCGTTGAGGCCGGAGTGAACACTGAAGCTTTCTTT.

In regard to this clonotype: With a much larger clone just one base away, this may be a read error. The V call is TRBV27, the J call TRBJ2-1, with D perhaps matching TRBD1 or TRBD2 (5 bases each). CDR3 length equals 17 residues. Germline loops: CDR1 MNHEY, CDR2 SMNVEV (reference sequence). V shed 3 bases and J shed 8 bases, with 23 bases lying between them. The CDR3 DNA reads TGTGCCAGCAGTTTTCACCCGGGGCAGGGATGGAACGATGAGCAGTTCTTC. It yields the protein CASSFHPGQGWNDEQFF.

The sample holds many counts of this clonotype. The CDR3 region has the DNA TGTGCCAGCAGCCTAAGGAAAGGGGGGTCCTACAATGAGCAGTTCTTC. This sequence encodes CASSLRKGGSYNEQFF. The chain combines TRBV7-2 with TRBJ2-1; TRBD1 or TRBD2 may be the D gene (6 bases each). CDR3 length: 16 amino acids. Germline V lookup: CDR1 SGHTA, CDR2 FQGNSA. V was pared by 5 bases and J by 1 base, with 15 bases between.

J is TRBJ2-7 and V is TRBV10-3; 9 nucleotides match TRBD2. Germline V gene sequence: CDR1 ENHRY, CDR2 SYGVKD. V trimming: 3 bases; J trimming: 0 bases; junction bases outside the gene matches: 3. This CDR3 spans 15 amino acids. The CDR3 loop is CAISDSSGGSYEQYF. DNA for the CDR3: TGTGCCATCAGTGATAGTAGCGGGGGCTCCTACGAGCAGTACTTC.

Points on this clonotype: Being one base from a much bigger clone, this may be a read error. CDR3 DNA sequence: TGTGCCAGCAGCTCACCGAGACTAGCTCTAATTATTGATACGCAGTATTTT. It specifies CASSSPRLALIIDTQYF. V is TRBV7-8 and J is TRBJ2-3, with 7 bases fitting TRBD2. Germline V CDR1 and CDR2: SGHVS, FQNEAQ. Trimming cost V 4 bases and J 6 bases; bases outside gene matches: 16. The CDR3 loop spans 17 amino acids.

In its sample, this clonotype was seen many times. CDR3 loop: CATKGQTYNEQFF. The CDR3 region has the DNA TGTGCCACCAAGGGACAGACCTACAATGAGCAGTTCTTC. The rearrangement links TRBV6-6 to TRBJ2-1; 7 bases match TRBD1. J was trimmed by 2 bases and V by 10 bases; bases with no gene match: 5. CDR3 size: 13 residues. Germline V CDR1 and CDR2: MNHNY, SVGAGI (reference sequence).

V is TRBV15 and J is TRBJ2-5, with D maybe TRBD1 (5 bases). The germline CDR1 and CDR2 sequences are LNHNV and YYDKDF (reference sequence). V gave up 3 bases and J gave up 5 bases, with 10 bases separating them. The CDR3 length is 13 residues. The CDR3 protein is CATSSQGGETQYF. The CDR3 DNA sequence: TGTGCCACCAGCAGCCAGGGTGGGGAGACCCAGTACTTC.

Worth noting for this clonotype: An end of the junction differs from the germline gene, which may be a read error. The CDR3 region has the DNA TGTGCCAGCAGCTTATCTATGGGGGACTACGAGCAGTACTTC. Translation: CASSLSMGDYEQYF. The chain carries TRBV28 and TRBJ2-7; possibly TRBD1 or TRBD2 for D (5 bases each). This CDR3 has 14 residues. The germline V gene has CDR1 MDHEN and CDR2 SYDVKM.

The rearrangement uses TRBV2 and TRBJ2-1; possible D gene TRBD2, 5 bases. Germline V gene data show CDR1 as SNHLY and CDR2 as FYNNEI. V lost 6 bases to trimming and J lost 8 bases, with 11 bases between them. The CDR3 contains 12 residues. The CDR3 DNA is TGTGCCAGCAGATGGGCTAGCTATGAGCAGTTCTTC. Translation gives CASRWASYEQFF.

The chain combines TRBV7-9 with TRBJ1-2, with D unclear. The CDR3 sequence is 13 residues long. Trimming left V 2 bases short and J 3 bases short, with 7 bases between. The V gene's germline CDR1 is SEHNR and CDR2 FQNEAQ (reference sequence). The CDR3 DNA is TGTGCCAGCAGCTTATCGCCTTACTATGGCTACACCTTC. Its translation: CASSLSPYYGYTF. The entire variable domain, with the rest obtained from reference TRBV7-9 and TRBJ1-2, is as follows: DTGVSQNPRHKITKRGQNVTFRCDPISEHNRLYWYRQTLGQGPEFLTYFQNEAQLEKSRLLSDRFSAERPKGSFSTLEIQRTEQGDSAMYLCASSLSPYYGYTFGSGTRLTVV.

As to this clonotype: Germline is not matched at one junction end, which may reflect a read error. Here the CDR3 reads CASSENGRGFEPYF. In DNA, the CDR3 is TGTGCCAGCAGTGAAAACGGCAGGGGGTTCGAGCCGTACTTC. The chain joins TRBV2 to TRBJ2-7, with 7 bases lining up with TRBD1. CDR1 and CDR2 from the germline V gene are SNHLY and FYNNEI. The CDR3 totals 14 residues.

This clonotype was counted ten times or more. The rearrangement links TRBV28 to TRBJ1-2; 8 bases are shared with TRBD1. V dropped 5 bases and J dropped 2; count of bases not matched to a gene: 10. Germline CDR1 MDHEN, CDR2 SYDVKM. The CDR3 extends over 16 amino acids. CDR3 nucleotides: TGTGCCAGCAGTACCACCAGGGGGCAACCGAACTATGGCTACACCTTC. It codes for CASSTTRGQPNYGYTF.

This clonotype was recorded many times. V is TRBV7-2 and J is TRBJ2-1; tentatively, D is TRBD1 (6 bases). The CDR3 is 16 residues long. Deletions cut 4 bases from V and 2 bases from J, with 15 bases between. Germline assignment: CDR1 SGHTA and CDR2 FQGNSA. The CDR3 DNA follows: TGTGCCAGCAGCTCACAACTACAGGGTCCCTACAATGAGCAGTTCTTC. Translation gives CASSSQLQGPYNEQFF.

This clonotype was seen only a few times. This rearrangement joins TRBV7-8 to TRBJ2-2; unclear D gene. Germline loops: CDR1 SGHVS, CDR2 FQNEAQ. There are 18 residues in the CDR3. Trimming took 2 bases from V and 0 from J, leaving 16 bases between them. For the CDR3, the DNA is TGTGCCAGCAGCTTATTAGAAAAAGTACTCTCGAACACCGGGGAGCTGTTTTTT. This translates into CASSLLEKVLSNTGELFF.

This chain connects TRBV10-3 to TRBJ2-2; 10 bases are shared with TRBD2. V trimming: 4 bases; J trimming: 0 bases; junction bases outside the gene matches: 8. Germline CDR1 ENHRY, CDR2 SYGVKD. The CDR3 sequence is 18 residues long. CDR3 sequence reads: CAISAGLAEEANTGELFF. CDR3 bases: TGTGCCATCAGTGCCGGACTAGCGGAAGAAGCGAACACCGGGGAGCTGTTTTTT.

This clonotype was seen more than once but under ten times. For the CDR3, the DNA is TGTGCCAGCAGTTACGGGGGACAGCCGAGCACAGATACGCAGTATTTT. As protein: CASSYGGQPSTDTQYF. The V gene is TRBV6-6, the J gene TRBJ2-3; 7 positions agree with TRBD1. The CDR3 loop spans 16 amino acids. Per the germline V gene, CDR1 is MNHNY and CDR2 is SVGAGI (reference sequence). Unmatched junction bases numbered 5, after V lost 2 bases and J lost 0 bases.

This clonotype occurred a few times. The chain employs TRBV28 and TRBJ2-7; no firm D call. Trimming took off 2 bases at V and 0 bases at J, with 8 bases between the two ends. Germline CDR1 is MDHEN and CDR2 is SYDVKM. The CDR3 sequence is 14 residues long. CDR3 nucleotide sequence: TGTGCCAGCAGTTTAGGCCGGTACTCCTACGAGCAGTACTTC. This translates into CASSLGRYSYEQYF.

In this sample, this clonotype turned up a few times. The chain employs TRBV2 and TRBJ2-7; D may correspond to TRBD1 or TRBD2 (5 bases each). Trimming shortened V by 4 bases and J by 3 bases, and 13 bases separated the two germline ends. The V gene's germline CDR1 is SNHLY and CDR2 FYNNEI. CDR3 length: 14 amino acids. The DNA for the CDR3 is TGTGCCAGCAGTGTGGCGGCAGGGAGCTACGAGCAGTACTTC. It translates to CASSVAAGSYEQYF.

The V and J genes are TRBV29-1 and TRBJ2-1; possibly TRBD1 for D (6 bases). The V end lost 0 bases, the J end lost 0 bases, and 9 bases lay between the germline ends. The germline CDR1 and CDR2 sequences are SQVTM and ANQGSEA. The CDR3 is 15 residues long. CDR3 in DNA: TGCAGCGTTGAAGACGGGACACACTCCTACAATGAGCAGTTCTTC. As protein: CSVEDGTHSYNEQFF.

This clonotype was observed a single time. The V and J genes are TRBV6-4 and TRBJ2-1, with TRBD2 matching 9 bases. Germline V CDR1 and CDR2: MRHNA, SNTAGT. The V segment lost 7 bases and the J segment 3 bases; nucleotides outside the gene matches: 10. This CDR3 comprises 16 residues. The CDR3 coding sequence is TGTGCCAGCACCCCGTCCTCAGCGGGGGGCTACAATGAGCAGTTCTTC. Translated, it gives CASTPSSAGGYNEQFF.

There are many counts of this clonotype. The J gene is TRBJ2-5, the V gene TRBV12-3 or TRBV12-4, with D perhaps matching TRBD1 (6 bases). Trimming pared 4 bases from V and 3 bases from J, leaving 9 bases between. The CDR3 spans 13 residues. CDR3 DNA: TGTGCCAGCAGTTGGACAGACGAAGAGACCCAGTACTTC. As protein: CASSWTDEETQYF.

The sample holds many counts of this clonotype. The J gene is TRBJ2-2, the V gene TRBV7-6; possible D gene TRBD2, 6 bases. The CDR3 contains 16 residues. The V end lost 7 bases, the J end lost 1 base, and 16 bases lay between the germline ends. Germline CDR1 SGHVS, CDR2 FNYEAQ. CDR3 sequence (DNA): TGTGCCAGCACCCCCTTTGGAGGGGAGAACACCGGGGAGCTGTTTTTT. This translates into CASTPFGGENTGELFF.

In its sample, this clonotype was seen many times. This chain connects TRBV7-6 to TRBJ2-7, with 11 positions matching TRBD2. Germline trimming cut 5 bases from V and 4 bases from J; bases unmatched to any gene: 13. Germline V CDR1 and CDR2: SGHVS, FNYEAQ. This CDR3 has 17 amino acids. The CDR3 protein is CASSPRGFTSGGYEQYF. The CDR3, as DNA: TGTGCCAGCAGCCCAAGAGGGTTCACTAGCGGGGGTTACGAGCAGTACTTC.